The rows below give T cell receptor delta chains drawn from one sample of a study of gamma-delta chains in newborns, infants, children. TCRdb applied CATT to the reads for clone calling. Of thousands of delta-chain clones in the sample, approximately 4.7% were seen once. Source material: blood. Every receptor here comes from a child who was a newborn, infant or young child, either healthy, febrile or measles-vaccinated (not recorded which). Both conserved end residues are part of each CDR3. Part of the rows lack a size; the others show once, few, many or a class for expanded clones.

j_gene	abundance	v_gene	CDR3aa
TRDJ1	few	TRDV3	CAWPKAFLFYTDKLIF
TRDJ2	-	TRDV2	CACDPILGDSSTAQLFF
TRDJ1	few	TRDV1	CALGERFGAYTDKLIF
TRDJ3	-	TRDV2	CACDPLLGDTLDSWDTRQMFF
TRDJ1	few	TRAV29/DV5	CAASVGGYDTDKLIF
TRDJ1	few	TRAV29/DV5	CAASALVLRTGGYAGGLIF
TRDJ3	few	TRDV2	CACDTAGGSSRDTRQMFF
TRDJ1	few	TRDV1	CALGDAIPGDTVSTDKLIF
TRDJ3	-	TRDV2	CACDTLRSSWDTRQMFF
TRDJ3	few	TRDV2	CACDTVGESSWDTRQMFF
TRDJ3	few	TRDV2	CACDTGLLGGLSWDTRQMFF
TRDJ1	few	TRDV1	CALGNLTPHSSSKLIF
TRDJ3	-	TRDV2	CACDTGGYWSWDTRQMFF
TRDJ1	few	TRDV1	CALGEAPVLGGIRISDKLIF
TRDJ2	few	TRDV2	CACDTILATAQLFF
TRDJ3	few	TRDV2	CACDTAPGASSWDTRQMFF